This entry features one T cell receptor beta chain sequence. Trimming took 4 bases from V and 6 from J; bases not matched to a gene: 8. Germline V gives CDR1 SGHNT, CDR2 YENEEA. CDR3 size: 14 residues. The data are from a study of blood T cell repertoires in COVID-19. As for the study in general: The origin of the acute and convalescent COVID-19 samples was the United States, Italy and Spain. PBMCs, B-cell-depleted T cells, or T cells provided the cDNA or gDNA that made up the material.

Original processing notes: Researchers report that nucleated cell counts were estimated from reference gene primer amplification. The assay was immunoSEQ multiplex PCR, and TCRdb's table has in-frame clones only and misses some. From that table come the V and J calls and clone size; the DNA was used to work out D and trimming. This table holds 80,000 to 100,000 clones, approximately 79% found once. This chain uses TRBV11-3 with TRBJ2-7; 8 bases are shared with TRBD1. Specimen: peripheral blood. This TCR came from a man between 70 and 80 years old with active or convalescent COVID-19. The CDR3 nucleotides read TGTGCCAGCAGCTCGAGGACAGGGCCTAGCGAGCAGTACTTC. Translated: CASSSRTGPSEQYF.